These T cell receptor beta chains were read from a single sample in a study of lymphopenia after photon versus proton radiotherapy. Data came from immunoSEQ multiplex PCR; TCRdb stores just in-frame clones and leaves some out. This sample carries 40,000 to 55,000 clones, about 92% of them seen once, and the ten largest clones take more than 15%. Sequences were derived from peripheral blood, sampled from a patient treated with photon-based radiotherapy. The receptors were sampled from a woman aged 40-49 years with cholangiocarcinoma. Each CDR3 is given with its conserved first and last residue. Each record gives: clone size, J gene, V gene, D gene, CDR3 length, CDR3 DNA, CDR3 protein. A D gene is named only where the DNA matches it firmly. Some rows mark clone size as missing; the rest say once, few, many or name a class of expanded clone.

>.|TRBJ1-1|TRBV27|TRBD1|17
TGTGCCAGCAGTCACGACAGGGGATCAGCGACCTACACTGAAGCTTTCTTT
CASSHDRGSATYTEAFF
>.|TRBJ2-1|TRBV30|TRBD1|14
TGTGCCGAATCGCCTAACAGGGGCGGGAATGAGCAGTTCTTC
CAESPNRGGNEQFF
>once|TRBJ2-5|TRBV28|.|16
TGTGCCAGCAGTCTTCCGCTGGACAGGGAGGGAGAGACCCAGTACTTC
CASSLPLDREGETQYF
>.|TRBJ1-1|TRBV5-1|TRBD1|15
TGCGCCAGCAGCTTTAACAGGGGGATGAACACTGAAGCTTTCTTT
CASSFNRGMNTEAFF
>.|TRBJ1-5|TRBV27|TRBD1|16
TGTGCCAGCAGCCCCTTCCGGGACAGACCTAATCAGCCCCAGCATTTT
CASSPFRDRPNQPQHF
>.|TRBJ2-1|TRBV7-3|TRBD1|13
TGTGCCAGCAGCTCGACAGGGGGCAATGAGCAGTTCTTC
CASSSTGGNEQFF
>few|TRBJ1-1|TRBV30|.|15
TGTGCCGGGGTCCCGGGACTGCTACGAGGCACTGAAGCTTTCTTT
CAGVPGLLRGTEAFF
>.|TRBJ1-2|TRBV19|.|15
TGTGCCAGTAGTCCGCCAAGGGTCGGCAACTATGGCTACACCTTC
CASSPPRVGNYGYTF
>.|TRBJ2-6|TRBV28|TRBD2|16
TGTGCCAGCAGTTTAGCGGGGGTCTCTGGGGCCAACGTCCTGACTTTC
CASSLAGVSGANVLTF
>.|TRBJ1-1|TRBV6-5|.|15
TGTGCCAGCAGTCCCGCGACACAGGGCTCAACTGAAGCTTTCTTT
CASSPATQGSTEAFF
>.|TRBJ2-5|TRBV18|TRBD1|13
TGTGCCAGCTCACCGGGACAGCAAGAGACCCAGTACTTC
CASSPGQQETQYF
>.|TRBJ1-1|TRBV7-9|.|14
TGTGCCAGCAGCCCACTCGGGGGATCAACTGAAGCTTTCTTT
CASSPLGGSTEAFF
>.|TRBJ2-1|TRBV13|TRBD2|16
TGTGCCAGCAGCTTCCCCGAGACTAGCGGGAGGAATGAGCAGTTCTTC
CASSFPETSGRNEQFF
>.|TRBJ2-7|TRBV2|TRBD1|11
TGTGCCAGCGGGACAGGCTACGAGCAGTACTTC
CASGTGYEQYF
>.|TRBJ2-1|TRBV6-8|.|17
TGTGCCAGCAGTTACCCCTATTCAGCGGCCCCCTACAATGAGCAGTTCTTC
CASSYPYSAAPYNEQFF
>.|TRBJ1-2|TRBV5-1|.|14
TGCGCCAGCAGCTTGGACAGTACTAACTATGGCTACACCTTC
CASSLDSTNYGYTF
>.|TRBJ1-2|TRBV29-1|TRBD1|12
TGCAGCGTTGGGACAGGGAGCTATGGCTACACCTTC
CSVGTGSYGYTF
>once|TRBJ2-7|TRBV9|TRBD2|17
TGTGCCAGCAGCGTAGGCGAGGCGGCTAGCGGGTCATACGAGCAGTACTTC
CASSVGEAASGSYEQYF
>.|TRBJ1-1|TRBV18|TRBD1|14
TGTGCCAGCTCACCAGTTACAGGGGGCACTGAAGCTTTCTTT
CASSPVTGGTEAFF